This TCR beta chain was captured in a study of T cell changes during pregnancy in multiple sclerosis. The CDR3 runs to 16 residues. V lost 3 bases, J lost 4 bases, and 17 bases lay in between. Germline CDR1 and CDR2: LNHDA and SQIVND (reference sequence). TCRdb keeps only in-frame clones here, not all; method: immunoSEQ multiplex PCR. The table shows almost 55,000 clones, with about 88% occurring only once. The chain has TRBV19 and TRBJ2-3; a possible D gene is TRBD1 (6 bases). The sequence was collected from a female donor with multiple sclerosis, enrolled in a pregnancy study. The source was CD8+ T cells from peripheral blood mononuclear cells, collected before pregnancy. CDR3 loop: CASSMGRGQRADTQYF. CDR3 in DNA: TGTGCCAGTAGTATGGGCAGGGGACAACGGGCAGATACGCAGTATTTT.